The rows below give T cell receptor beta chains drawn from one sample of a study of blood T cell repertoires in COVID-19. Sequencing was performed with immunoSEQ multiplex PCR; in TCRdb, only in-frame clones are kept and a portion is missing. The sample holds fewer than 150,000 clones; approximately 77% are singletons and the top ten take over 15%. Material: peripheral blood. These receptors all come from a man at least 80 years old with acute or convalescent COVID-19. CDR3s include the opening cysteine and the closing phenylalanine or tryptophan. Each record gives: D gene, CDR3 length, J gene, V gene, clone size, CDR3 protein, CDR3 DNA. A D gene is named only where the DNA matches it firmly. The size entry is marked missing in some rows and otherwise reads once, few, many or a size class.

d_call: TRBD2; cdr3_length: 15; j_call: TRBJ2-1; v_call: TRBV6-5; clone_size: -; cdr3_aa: CASRSSGGTDNEQFF; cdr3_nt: TGTGCCAGCAGATCTAGCGGGGGGACAGACAATGAGCAGTTCTTC
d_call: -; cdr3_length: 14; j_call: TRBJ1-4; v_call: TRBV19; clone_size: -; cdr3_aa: CASSTGSLGEKLFF; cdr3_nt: TGTGCCAGTAGCACGGGATCTCTTGGCGAAAAACTGTTTTTT
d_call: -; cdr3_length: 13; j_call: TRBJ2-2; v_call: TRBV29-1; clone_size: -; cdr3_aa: CSVGMQITGELFF; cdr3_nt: TGCAGCGTTGGAATGCAGATAACCGGGGAGCTGTTTTTT
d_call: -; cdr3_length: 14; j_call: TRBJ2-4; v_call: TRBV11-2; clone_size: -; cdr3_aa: CASRSRGAKNIQYF; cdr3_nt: TGTGCCAGCAGGAGCCGAGGGGCCAAAAACATTCAGTACTTC
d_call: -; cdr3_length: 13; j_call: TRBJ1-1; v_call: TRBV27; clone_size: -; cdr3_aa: CASSLFPTTEAFF; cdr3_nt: TGTGCCAGCAGTTTATTCCCCACTACGGAAGCTTTCTTT
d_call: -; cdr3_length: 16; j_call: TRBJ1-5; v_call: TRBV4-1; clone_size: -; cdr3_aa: CASSQGRGLSNQPQHF; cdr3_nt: TGCGCCAGCAGCCAAGGCAGGGGCTTGAGCAATCAGCCCCAGCATTTT
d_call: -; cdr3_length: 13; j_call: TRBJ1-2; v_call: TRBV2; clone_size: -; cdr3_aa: CASSEVGAYGYTF; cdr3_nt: TGTGCCAGCAGTGAAGTGGGGGCCTATGGCTACACCTTC
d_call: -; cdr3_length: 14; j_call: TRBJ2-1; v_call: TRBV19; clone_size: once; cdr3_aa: CASSMRDGYNEQFF; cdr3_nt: TGTGCCAGTAGTATGCGGGACGGTTACAATGAGCAGTTCTTC
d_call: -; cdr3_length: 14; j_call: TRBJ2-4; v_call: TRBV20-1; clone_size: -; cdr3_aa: CSAGGGQAKNIQYF; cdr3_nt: TGCAGTGCTGGTGGCGGGCAAGCCAAAAACATTCAGTACTTC
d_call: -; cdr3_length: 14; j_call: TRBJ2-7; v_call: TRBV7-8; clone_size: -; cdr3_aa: CASSLIQSSYEQYF; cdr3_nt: TGTGCCAGCAGCCTTATACAGAGCTCCTACGAGCAGTACTTC
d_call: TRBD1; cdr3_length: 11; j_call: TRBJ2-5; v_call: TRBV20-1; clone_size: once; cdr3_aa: CSYTGEETQYF; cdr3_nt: TGCAGTTACACAGGGGAAGAGACCCAGTACTTC
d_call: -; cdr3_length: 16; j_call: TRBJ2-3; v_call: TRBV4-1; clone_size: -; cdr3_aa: CASSQGDRGARDTQYF; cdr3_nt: TGCGCCAGCAGCCAAGGAGACCGGGGGGCGAGGGATACGCAGTATTTT
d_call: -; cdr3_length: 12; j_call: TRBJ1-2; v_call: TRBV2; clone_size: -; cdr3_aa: CASSEEGYGYTF; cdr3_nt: TGTGCCAGCAGTGAGGAGGGCTATGGCTACACCTTC
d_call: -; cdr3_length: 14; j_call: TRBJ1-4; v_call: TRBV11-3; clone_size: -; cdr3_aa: CASSSPAGNEKLFF; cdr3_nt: TGTGCCAGCAGCTCCCCTGCGGGTAATGAAAAACTGTTTTTT
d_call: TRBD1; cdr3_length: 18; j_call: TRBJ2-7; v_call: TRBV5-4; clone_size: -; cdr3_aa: CASSTGTGGFILAYEQYF; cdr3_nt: TGTGCCAGCAGCACTGGGACAGGGGGCTTCATTCTGGCCTACGAGCAGTACTTC
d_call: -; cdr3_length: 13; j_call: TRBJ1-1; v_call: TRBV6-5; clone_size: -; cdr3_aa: CASSSPTIPEAFF; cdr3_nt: TGTGCCAGCAGTTCCCCGACAATCCCTGAAGCTTTCTTT
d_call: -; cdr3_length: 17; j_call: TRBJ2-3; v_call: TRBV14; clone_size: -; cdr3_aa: CASSQFRGGVITDTQYF; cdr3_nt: TGTGCCAGCAGCCAGTTTCGAGGCGGGGTAATCACAGATACGCAGTATTTT
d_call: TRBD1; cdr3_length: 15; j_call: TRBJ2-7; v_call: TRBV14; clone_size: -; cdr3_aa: CASSPRGLGIYEQYF; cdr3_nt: TGTGCCAGCAGCCCCAGGGGGCTAGGAATCTACGAGCAGTACTTC
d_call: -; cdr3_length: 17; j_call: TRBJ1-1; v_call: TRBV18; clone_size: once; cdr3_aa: CASSPSSYGDRNTEAFF; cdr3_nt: TGTGCCAGCTCACCAAGCTCGTACGGGGATCGGAACACTGAAGCTTTCTTT
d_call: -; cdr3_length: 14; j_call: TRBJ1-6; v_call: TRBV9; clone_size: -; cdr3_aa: CASSVGYGNSPLHF; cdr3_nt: TGTGCCAGCAGCGTAGGGTACGGTAATTCACCCCTCCACTTT
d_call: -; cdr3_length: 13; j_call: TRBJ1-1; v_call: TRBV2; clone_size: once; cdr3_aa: CASSPEVDTEAFF; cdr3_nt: TGTGCCAGCAGTCCGGAGGTCGACACTGAAGCTTTCTTT
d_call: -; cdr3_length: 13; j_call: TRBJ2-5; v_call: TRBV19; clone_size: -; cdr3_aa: CASSTGVGETQYF; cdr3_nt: TGTGCCAGTAGTACAGGGGTTGGGGAGACCCAGTACTTC
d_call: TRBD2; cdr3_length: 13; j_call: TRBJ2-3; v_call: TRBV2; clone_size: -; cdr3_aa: CASKRGPTDTQYF; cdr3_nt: TGTGCCAGCAAGCGGGGGCCCACAGATACGCAGTATTTT
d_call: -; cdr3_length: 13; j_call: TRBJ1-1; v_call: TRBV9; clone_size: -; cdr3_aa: CASSRDTYTEAFF; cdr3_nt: TGTGCCAGCAGCCGGGACACATACACTGAAGCTTTCTTT
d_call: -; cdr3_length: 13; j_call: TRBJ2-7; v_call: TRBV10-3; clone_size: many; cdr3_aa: CASRHRLTYEQYF; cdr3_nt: TGTGCCTCTAGACACAGGTTAACCTACGAGCAGTACTTC
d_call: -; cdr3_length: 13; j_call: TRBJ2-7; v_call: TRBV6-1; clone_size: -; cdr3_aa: CASSQTRSHEQYF; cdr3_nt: TGTGCCAGCAGCCAGACTAGGAGTCACGAGCAGTACTTC
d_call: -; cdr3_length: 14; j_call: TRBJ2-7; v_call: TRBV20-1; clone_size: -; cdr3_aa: CSASRPTGSYEQYF; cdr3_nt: TGCAGTGCTAGTAGACCAACCGGGAGTTACGAGCAGTACTTC
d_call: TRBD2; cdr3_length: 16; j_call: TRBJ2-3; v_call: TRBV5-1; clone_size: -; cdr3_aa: CASSWTGTSGTDTQYF; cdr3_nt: TGCGCCAGCAGCTGGACCGGGACTAGCGGCACAGATACGCAGTATTTT